This TCR beta chain was recorded in a study of blood T cell repertoires in COVID-19. V was pared by 3 bases and J by 5 bases, with 15 bases of the junction left unmatched. The CDR3 covers 18 residues. CDR1 and CDR2 from the germline V gene are MGHRA and YSYEKL. Clones were read by immunoSEQ multiplex PCR, and TCRdb kept only the in-frame ones, dropping some. The sample contains about 46,000 clones, approximately 90% of which appear only once. The chain employs TRBV4-1 and TRBJ2-3, with 9 bases aligning to TRBD1. This receptor was taken from a man aged 45-65 years with active COVID-19. The sample was peripheral blood. The CDR3 region is CASSHPIRDRGLVDTQYF. CDR3 DNA: TGCGCCAGCAGCCACCCGATCCGCGACAGGGGGTTGGTAGATACGCAGTATTTT.